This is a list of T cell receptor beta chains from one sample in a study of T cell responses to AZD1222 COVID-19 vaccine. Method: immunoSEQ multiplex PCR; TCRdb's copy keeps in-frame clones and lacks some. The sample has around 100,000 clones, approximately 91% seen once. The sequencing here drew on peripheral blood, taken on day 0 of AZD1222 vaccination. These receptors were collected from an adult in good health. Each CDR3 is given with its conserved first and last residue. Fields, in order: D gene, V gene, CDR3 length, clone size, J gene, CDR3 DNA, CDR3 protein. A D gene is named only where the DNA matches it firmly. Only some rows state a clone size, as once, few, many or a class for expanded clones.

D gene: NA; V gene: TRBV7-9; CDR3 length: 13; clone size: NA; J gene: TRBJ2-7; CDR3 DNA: TGTGCCAGCAGCTTAGCGCTAGAGCGGGAGCAGTACTTC; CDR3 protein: CASSLALEREQYF
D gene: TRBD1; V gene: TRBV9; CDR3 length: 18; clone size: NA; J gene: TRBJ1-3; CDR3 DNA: TGTGCCAGCAGCCCAGAGACCGGGACAGCGATTTCTGGAAACACCATATATTTT; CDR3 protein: CASSPETGTAISGNTIYF
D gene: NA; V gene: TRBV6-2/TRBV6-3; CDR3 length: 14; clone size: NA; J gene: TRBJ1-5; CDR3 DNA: TGTGCCAGCAGTCCCCAATTAGGGAATCAGCCCCAGCATTTT; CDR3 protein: CASSPQLGNQPQHF
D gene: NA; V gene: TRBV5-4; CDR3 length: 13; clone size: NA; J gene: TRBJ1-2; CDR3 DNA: TGTGCCAGCAGCTTGGACGGGGGCCATGGCTACACCTTC; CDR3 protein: CASSLDGGHGYTF
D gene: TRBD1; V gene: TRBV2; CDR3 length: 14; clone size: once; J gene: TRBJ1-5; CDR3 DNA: TGTGCCAGCAGTGGGACAGGGGACGATCAGCCCCAGCATTTT; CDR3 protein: CASSGTGDDQPQHF
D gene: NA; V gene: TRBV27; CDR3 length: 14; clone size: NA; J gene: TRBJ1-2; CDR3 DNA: TGTGCCAGCACCGACTTCGCAGGGCGCTATGGCTACACCTTC; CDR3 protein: CASTDFAGRYGYTF
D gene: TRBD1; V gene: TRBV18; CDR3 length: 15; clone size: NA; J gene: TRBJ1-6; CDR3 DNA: TGTGCCAGCTCCCCTAAGGGACAGGGAGGTCTTCCCCTCCACTTT; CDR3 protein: CASSPKGQGGLPLHF
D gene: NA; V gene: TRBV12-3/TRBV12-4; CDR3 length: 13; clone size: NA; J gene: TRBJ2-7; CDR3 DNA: TGTGCCAGCAGCCCCGTTCGACGCGACGAGCAGTACTTC; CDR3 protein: CASSPVRRDEQYF
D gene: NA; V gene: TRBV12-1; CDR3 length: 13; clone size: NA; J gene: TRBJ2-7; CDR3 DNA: TGTGCCAGCAGCTCCGGCCTAGCGGGCGAGCAGTACTTC; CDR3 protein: CASSSGLAGEQYF
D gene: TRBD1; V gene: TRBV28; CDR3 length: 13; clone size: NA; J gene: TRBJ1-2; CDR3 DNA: TGTGCCAGCAGTTCCACAGGGGCTCGGGGCTACACCTTC; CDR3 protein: CASSSTGARGYTF
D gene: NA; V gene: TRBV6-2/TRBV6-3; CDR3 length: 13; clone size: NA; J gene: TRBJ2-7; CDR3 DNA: TGTGCCAGCAGTTGGGGGGGCTATGACGAGCAGTACTTC; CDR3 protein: CASSWGGYDEQYF
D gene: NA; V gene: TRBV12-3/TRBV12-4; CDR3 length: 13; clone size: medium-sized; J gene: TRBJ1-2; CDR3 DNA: TGTGCCAGCAGTTACGGGGTCAGCTATGGCTACACCTTC; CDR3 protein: CASSYGVSYGYTF
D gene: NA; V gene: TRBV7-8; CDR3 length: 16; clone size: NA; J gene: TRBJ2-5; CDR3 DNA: TGTGCCAGCAGCTTAAGGTCACAGGGAGGTGGAGAGACCCAGTACTTC; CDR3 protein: CASSLRSQGGGETQYF
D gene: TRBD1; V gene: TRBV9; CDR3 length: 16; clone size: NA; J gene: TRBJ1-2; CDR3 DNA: TGTGCCAGCAGCTTATCGCCGGGACAGGGGGCGCATGGCTACACCTTC; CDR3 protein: CASSLSPGQGAHGYTF
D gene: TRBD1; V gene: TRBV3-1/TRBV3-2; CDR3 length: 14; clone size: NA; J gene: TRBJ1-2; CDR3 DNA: TGTGCCAGCAGCCAGATGACAGGGGCGGGTGGCTACACCTTC; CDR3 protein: CASSQMTGAGGYTF
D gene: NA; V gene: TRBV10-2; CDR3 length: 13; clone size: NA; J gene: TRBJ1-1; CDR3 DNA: TGCGCCAGCAGTGAGATAAAGAACACTGAAGCTTTCTTT; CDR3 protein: CASSEIKNTEAFF
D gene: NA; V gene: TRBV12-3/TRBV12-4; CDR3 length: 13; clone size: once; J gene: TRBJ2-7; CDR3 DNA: TGTGCCAGCAGCCACGGGGCAGGCTACGAGCAGTACTTC; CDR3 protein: CASSHGAGYEQYF
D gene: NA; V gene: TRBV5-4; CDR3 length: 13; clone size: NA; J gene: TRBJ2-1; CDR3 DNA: TGTGCCAGCACCCCCAGTGGCTACAATGAGCAGTTCTTC; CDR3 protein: CASTPSGYNEQFF
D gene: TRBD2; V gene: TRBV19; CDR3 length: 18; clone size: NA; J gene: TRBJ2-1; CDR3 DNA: TGTGCCAGTAGTTTACGGACTAGCGGGGGGACCCCCTACAATGAGCAGTTCTTC; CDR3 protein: CASSLRTSGGTPYNEQFF